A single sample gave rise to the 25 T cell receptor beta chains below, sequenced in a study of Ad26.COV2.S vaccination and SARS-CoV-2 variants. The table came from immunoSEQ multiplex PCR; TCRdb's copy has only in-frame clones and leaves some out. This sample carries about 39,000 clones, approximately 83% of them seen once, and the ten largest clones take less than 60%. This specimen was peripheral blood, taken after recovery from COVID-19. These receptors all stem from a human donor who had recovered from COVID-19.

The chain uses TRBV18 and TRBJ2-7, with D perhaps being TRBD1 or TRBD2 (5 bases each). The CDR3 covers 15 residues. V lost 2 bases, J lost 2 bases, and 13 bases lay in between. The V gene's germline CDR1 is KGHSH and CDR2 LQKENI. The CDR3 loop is CASSPYVGTTYEQYF. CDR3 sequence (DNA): TGTGCCAGCTCACCATATGTCGGGACCACCTACGAGCAGTACTTC.

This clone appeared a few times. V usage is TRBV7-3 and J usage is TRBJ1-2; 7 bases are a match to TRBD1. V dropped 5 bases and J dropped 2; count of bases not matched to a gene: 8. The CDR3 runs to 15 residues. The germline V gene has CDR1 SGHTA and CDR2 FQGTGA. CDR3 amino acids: CASSPGQVSNYGYTF. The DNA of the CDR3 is TGTGCCAGCAGCCCTGGACAGGTTAGCAACTATGGCTACACCTTC.

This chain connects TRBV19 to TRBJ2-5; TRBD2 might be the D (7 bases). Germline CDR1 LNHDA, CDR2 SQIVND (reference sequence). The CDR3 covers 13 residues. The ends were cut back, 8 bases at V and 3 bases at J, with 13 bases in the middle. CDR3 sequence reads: CASVGGDKETQYF. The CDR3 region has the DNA TGTGCCAGTGTTGGGGGGGACAAAGAGACCCAGTACTTC.

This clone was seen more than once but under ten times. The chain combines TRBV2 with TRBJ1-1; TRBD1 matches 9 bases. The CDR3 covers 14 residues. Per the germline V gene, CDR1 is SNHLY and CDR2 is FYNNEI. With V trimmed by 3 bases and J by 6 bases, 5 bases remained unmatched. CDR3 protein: CASSDGQGRAEAFF. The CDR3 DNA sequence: TGTGCCAGCAGTGATGGACAGGGGAGGGCTGAAGCTTTCTTT.

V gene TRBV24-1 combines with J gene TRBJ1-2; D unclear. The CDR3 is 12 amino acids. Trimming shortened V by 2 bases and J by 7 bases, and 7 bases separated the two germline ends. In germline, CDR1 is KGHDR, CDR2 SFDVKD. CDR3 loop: CATSDSGVGYTF. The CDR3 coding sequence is TGTGCCACCAGTGATTCCGGGGTTGGCTACACCTTC.

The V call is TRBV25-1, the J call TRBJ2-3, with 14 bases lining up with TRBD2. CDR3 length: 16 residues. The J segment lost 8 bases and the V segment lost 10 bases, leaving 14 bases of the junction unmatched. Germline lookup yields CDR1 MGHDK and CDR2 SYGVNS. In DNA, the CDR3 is TGTGCCACCGCGAAGGGACTAGCGGGAGAGAGCGGTACGCAGTATTTT. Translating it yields CATAKGLAGESGTQYF.

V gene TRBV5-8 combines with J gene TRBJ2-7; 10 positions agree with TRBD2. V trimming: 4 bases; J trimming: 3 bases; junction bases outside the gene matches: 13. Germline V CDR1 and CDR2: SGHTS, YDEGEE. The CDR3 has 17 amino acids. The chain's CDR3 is CASSRRREREGIYEQYF. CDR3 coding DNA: TGTGCCAGCAGCCGAAGAAGGGAGCGGGAGGGGATCTACGAGCAGTACTTC.

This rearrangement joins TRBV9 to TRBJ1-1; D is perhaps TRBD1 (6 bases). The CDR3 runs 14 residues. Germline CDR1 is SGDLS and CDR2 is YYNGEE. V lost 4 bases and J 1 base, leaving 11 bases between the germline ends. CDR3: CASSQYRENTEAFF. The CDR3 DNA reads TGTGCCAGCAGCCAATACAGGGAGAACACTGAAGCTTTCTTT.

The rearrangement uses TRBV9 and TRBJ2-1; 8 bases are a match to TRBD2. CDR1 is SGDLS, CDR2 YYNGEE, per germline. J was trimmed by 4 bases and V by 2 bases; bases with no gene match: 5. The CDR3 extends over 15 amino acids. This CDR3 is CASSVVVAGYNEQFF. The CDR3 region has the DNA TGTGCCAGCAGCGTTGTTGTAGCGGGGTACAATGAGCAGTTCTTC. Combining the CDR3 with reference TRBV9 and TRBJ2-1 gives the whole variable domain DSGVTQTPKHLITATGQRVTLRCSPRSGDLSVYWYQQSLDQGLQFLIQYYNGEERAKGNILERFSAQQFPDLHSELNLSSLELGDSALYFCASSVVVAGYNEQFFGPGTRLTVL.

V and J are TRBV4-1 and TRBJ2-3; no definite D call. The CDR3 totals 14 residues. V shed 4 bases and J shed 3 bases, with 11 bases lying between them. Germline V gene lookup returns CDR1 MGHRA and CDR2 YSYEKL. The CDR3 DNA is TGCGCCAGCAGCCCGCCCTTGGGGACAGATACGCAGTATTTT. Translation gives CASSPPLGTDTQYF.

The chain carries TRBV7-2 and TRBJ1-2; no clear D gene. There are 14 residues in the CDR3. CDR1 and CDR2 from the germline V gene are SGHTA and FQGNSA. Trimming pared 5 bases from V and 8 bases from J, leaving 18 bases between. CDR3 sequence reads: CASSPGFTGWGYTF. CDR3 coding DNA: TGTGCCAGCAGCCCGGGTTTCACTGGTTGGGGCTACACCTTC.

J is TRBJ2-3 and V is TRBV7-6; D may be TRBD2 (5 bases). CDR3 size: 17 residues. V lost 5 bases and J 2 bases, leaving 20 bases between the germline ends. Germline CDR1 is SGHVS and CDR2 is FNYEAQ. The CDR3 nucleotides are TGTGCCAGCAGCCGCAATACTAGGTCAACCTCCACAGATACGCAGTATTTT. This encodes CASSRNTRSTSTDTQYF.

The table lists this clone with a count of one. CDR3 sequence reads: CASSPIGAKNIQYF. The CDR3 coding sequence is TGTGCCAGCAGCCCAATAGGGGCCAAAAACATTCAGTACTTC. This chain joins TRBV6-2 or TRBV6-3 and TRBJ2-4; D gene ambiguous. Trimming stripped 6 bases from V and 1 base from J, with 10 bases between. CDR1 and CDR2 (germline): MNHEY, SVGEGT. The CDR3 spans 14 residues.

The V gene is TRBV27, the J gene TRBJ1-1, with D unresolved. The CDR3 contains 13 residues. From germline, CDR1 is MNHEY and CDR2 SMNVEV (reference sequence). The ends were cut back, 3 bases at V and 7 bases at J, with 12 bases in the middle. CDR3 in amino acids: CASSFYGEYEAFF. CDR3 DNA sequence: TGTGCCAGCAGTTTCTATGGGGAATATGAAGCTTTCTTT.

CDR3 nucleotide sequence: TGTGCCAGCAGGGCGGGACAGGGAGGCTCACCCCTCCACTTT. This translates into CASRAGQGGSPLHF. V usage is TRBV7-2 and J usage is TRBJ1-6, with 9 bases fitting TRBD1. V trimming: 6 bases; J trimming: 10 bases; junction bases outside the gene matches: 7. The CDR3 is made up of 14 amino acids. The V gene's germline CDR1 is SGHTA and CDR2 FQGNSA.

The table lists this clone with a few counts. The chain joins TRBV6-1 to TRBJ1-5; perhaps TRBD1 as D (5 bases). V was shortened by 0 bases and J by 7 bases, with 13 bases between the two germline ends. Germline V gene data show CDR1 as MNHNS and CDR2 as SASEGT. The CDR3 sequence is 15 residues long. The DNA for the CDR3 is TGTGCCAGCAGTGAAGCGTTTAGGGACGGGCAGCCCCAGCATTTT. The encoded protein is CASSEAFRDGQPQHF.

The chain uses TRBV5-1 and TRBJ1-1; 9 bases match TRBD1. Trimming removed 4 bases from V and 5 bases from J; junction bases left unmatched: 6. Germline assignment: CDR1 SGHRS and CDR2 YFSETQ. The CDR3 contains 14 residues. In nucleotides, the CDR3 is TGCGCCAGCAGCCAGGGACAGGGCGAGACTGAAGCTTTCTTT. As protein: CASSQGQGETEAFF.

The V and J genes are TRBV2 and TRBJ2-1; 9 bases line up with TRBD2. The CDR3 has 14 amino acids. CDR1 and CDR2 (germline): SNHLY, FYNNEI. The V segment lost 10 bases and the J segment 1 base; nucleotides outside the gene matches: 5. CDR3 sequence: CATKAGGSYNEQFF. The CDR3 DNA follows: TGTGCCACCAAAGCGGGAGGTTCCTACAATGAGCAGTTCTTC.

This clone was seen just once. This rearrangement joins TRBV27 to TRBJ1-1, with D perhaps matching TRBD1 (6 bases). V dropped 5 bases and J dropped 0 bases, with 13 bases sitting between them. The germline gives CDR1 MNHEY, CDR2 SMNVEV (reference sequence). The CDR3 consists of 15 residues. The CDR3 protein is CASSPWDTLNTEAFF. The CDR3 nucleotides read TGTGCCAGCAGTCCTTGGGACACTCTGAACACTGAAGCTTTCTTT.

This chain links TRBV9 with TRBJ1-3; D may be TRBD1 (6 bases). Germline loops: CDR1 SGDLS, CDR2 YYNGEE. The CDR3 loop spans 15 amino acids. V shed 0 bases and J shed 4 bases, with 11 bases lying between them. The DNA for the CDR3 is TGTGCCAGCAGCGTAGATCAGGGGCCCGGAAACACCATATATTTT. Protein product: CASSVDQGPGNTIYF.

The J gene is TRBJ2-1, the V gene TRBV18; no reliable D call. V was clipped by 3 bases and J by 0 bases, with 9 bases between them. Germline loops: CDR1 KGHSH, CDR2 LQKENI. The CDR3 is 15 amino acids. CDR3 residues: CASSPNFNSYNEQFF. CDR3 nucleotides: TGTGCCAGCTCACCGAACTTTAACTCCTACAATGAGCAGTTCTTC.

The CDR3 reads CASSQNAGKSGELFF. The CDR3, as DNA: TGTGCCAGCAGCCAAAACGCAGGGAAATCCGGGGAGCTGTTTTTT. The chain combines TRBV4-2 with TRBJ2-2; the D gene is possibly TRBD1 (5 bases). The CDR3 has 15 residues. The V gene lost 2 bases and the J gene lost 6 bases, with 13 bases spanning the gap. Germline V gene lookup returns CDR1 LGHNA and CDR2 YNFKEQ.

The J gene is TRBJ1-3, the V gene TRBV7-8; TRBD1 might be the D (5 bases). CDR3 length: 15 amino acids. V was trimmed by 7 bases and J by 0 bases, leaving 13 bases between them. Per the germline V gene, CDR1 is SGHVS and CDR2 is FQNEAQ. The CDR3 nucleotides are TGTGCCAGCACCACCCAGGGTTTCTCTGGAAACACCATATATTTT. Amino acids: CASTTQGFSGNTIYF. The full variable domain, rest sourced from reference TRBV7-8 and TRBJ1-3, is GAGVSQSPRYKVAKRGQDVALRCDPISGHVSLFWYQQALGQGPEFLTYFQNEAQLDKSGLPSDRFFAERPEGSVSTLKIQRTQQEDSAVYLCASTTQGFSGNTIYFGEGSWLTVV.

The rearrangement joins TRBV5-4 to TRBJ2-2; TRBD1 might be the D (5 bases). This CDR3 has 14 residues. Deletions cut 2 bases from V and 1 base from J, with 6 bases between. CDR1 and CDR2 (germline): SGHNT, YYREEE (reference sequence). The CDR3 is CASSLGQNTGELFF. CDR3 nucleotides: TGTGCCAGCAGCTTAGGACAGAACACCGGGGAGCTGTTTTTT.

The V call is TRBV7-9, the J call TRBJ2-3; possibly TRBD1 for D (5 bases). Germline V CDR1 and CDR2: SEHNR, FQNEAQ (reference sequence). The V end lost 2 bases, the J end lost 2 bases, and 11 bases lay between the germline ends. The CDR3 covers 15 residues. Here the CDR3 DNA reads TGTGCCAGCAGCTTAAGGGGAATCGACACAGATACGCAGTATTTT. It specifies CASSLRGIDTDTQYF.